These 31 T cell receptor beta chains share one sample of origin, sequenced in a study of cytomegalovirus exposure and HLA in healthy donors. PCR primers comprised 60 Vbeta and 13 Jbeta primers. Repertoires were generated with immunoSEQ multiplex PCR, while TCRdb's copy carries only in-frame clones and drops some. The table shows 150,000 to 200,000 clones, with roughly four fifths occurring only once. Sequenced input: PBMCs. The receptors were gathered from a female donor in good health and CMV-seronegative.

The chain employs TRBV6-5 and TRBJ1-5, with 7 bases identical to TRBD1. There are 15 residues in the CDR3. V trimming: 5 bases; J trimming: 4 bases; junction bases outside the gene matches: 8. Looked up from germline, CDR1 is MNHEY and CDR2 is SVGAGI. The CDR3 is CASSPDRRTNQPQHF. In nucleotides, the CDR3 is TGTGCCAGCAGTCCGGACAGGCGAACGAATCAGCCCCAGCATTTT.

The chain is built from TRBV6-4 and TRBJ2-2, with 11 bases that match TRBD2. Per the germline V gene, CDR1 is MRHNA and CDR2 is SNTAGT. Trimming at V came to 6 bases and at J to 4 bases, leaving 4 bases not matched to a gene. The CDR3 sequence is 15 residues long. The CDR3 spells CASSVLAGVTGELFF. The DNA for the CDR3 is TGTGCCAGCAGCGTACTAGCGGGGGTCACCGGGGAGCTGTTTTTT.

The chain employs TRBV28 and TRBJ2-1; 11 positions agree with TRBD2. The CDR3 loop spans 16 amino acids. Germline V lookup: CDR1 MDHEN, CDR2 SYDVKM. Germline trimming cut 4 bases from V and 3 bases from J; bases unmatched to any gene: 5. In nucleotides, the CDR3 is TGTGCCAGCAGTTCGCGACTAGCGGGAAGCTACAATGAGCAGTTCTTC. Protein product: CASSSRLAGSYNEQFF.

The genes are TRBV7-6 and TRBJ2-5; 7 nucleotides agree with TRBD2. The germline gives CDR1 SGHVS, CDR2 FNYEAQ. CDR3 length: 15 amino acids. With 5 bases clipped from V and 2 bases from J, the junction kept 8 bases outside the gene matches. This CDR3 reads CASSPLGGGQETQYF. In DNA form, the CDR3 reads TGTGCCAGCAGCCCGTTGGGGGGAGGGCAAGAGACCCAGTACTTC. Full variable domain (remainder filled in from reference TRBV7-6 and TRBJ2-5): GAGVSQSPRYKVTKRGQDVALRCDPISGHVSLYWYRQALGQGPEFLTYFNYEAQQDKSGLPNDRFSAERPEGSISTLTIQRTEQRDSAMYRCASSPLGGGQETQYFGPGTRLLVL.

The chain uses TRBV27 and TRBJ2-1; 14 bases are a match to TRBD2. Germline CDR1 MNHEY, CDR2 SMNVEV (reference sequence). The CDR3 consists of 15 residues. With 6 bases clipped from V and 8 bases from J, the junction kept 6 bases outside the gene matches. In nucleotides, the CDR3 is TGTGCCAGCAGATCCGGGACTAGCGGGGGCCATGAGCAGTTCTTC. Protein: CASRSGTSGGHEQFF.

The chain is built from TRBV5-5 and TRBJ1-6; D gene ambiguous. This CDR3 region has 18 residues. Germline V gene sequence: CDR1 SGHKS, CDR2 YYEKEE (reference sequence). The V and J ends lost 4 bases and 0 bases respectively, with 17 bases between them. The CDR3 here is CASSPGMGRSSYNSPLHF. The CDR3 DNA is TGTGCCAGCAGCCCTGGCATGGGGAGGAGCTCCTATAATTCACCCCTCCACTTT.

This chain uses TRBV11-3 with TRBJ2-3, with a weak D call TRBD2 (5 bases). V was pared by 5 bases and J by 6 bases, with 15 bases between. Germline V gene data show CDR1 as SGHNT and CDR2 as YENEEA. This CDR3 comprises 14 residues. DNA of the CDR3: TGTGCCAGCAGCCCCGGAGGATACAAGGATACGCAGTATTTT. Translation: CASSPGGYKDTQYF.

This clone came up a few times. CDR3 sequence: CASADRESSEQYF. The CDR3 DNA reads as TGTGCCAGTGCGGACAGGGAATCGAGCGAGCAGTACTTC. The chain links TRBV6-1 to TRBJ2-7; 8 bases agree with TRBD1. With V trimmed by 9 bases and J by 6 bases, 10 bases remained unmatched. The CDR3 runs to 13 residues. The germline V gene encodes CDR1 MNHNS and CDR2 SASEGT.

CDR3 sequence reads: CAWSSMGGNIQYF. Written as DNA, the CDR3 is TGTGCCTGGAGTTCAATGGGGGGAAACATTCAGTACTTC. V usage is TRBV30 and J usage is TRBJ2-4; weak D call: TRBD2 (6 bases). Trimming removed 2 bases at V and 6 bases at J, with 11 bases between. Germline CDR1 GTSNPN, CDR2 SVGIG (reference sequence). The CDR3 is made up of 13 amino acids. Full variable domain (missing parts from reference TRBV30 and TRBJ2-4): SQTIHQWPATLVQPVGSPLSLECTVEGTSNPNLYWYRQAAGRGLQLLFYSVGIGQISSEVPQNLSASRPQDRQFILSSKKLLLSDSGFYLCAWSSMGGNIQYFGAGTRLSVL.

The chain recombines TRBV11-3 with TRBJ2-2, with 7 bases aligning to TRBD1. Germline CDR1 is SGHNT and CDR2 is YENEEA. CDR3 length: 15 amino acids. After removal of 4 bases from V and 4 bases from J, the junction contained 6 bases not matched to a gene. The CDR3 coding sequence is TGTGCCAGCAGCTGGCGACAGGGATCCACCGGGGAGCTGTTTTTT. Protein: CASSWRQGSTGELFF. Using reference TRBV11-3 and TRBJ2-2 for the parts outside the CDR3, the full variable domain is EAGVVQSPRYKIIEKKQPVAFWCNPISGHNTLYWYLQNLGQGPELLIRYENEEAVDDSQLPKDRFSAERLKGVDSTLKIQPAELGDSAVYLCASSWRQGSTGELFFGEGSRLTVL.

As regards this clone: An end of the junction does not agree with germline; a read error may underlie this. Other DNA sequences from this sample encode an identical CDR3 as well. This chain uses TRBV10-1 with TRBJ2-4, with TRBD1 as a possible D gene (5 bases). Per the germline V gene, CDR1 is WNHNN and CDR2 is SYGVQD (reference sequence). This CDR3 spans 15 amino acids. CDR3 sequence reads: CASSTSRVRKNIQYF. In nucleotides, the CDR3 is TGTGCCAGCAGTACCAGCAGGGTGAGAAAAAACATTCAGTACTTC.

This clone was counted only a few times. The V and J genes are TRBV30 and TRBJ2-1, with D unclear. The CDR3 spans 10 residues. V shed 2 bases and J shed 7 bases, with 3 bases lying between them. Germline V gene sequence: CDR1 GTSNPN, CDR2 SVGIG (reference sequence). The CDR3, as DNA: TGTGCCTGGAGTCAGAATGAGCAGTTCTTC. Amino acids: CAWSQNEQFF.

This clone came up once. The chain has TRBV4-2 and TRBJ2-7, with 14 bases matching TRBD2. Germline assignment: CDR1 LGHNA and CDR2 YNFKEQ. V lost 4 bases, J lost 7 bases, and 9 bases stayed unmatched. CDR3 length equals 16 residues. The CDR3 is CASSPGTSGGPGEQYF. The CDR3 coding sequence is TGTGCCAGCAGCCCCGGGACTAGCGGGGGCCCTGGGGAGCAGTACTTC.

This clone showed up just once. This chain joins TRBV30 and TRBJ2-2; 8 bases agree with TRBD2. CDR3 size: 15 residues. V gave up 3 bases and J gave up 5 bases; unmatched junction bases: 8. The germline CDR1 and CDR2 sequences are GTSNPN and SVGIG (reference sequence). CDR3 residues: CAWSSRGGWTGELFF. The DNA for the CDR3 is TGTGCCTGGAGCTCACGGGGGGGCTGGACCGGGGAGCTGTTTTTT.

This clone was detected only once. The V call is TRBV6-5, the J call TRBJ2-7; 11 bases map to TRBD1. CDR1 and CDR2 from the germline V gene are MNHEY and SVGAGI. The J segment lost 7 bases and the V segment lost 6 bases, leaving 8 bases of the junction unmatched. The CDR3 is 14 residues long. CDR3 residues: CASSPDRGLREQYF. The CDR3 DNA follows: TGTGCCAGCAGCCCGGACAGGGGGCTTCGAGAGCAGTACTTC.

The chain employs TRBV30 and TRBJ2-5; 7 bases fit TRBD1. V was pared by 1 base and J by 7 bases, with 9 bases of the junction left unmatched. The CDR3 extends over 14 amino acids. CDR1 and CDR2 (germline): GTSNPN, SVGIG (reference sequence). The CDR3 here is CAWSGGGPEVTQYF. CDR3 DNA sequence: TGTGCCTGGAGTGGAGGGGGCCCGGAGGTGACCCAGTACTTC.

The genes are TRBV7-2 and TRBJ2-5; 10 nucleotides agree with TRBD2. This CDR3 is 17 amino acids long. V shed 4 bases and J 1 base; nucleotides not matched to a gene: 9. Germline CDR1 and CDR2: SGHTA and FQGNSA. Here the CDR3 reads CASSSQWGLATQETQYF. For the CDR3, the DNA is TGTGCCAGCAGCTCCCAGTGGGGACTAGCGACCCAAGAGACCCAGTACTTC.

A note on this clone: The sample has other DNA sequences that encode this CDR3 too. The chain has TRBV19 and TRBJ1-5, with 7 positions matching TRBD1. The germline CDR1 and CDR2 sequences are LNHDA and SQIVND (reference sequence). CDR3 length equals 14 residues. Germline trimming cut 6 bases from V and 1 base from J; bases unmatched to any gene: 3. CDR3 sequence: CASRTGSSNQPQHF. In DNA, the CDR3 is TGTGCCAGTAGGACAGGGTCGAGCAATCAGCCCCAGCATTTT.

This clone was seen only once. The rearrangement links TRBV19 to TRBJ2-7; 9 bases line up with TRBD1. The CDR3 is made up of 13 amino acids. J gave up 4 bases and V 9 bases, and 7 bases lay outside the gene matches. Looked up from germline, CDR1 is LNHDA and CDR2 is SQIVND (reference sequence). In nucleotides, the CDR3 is TGTGCCAGCGGGGACAGGGTAATGTACGAGCAGTACTTC. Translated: CASGDRVMYEQYF.

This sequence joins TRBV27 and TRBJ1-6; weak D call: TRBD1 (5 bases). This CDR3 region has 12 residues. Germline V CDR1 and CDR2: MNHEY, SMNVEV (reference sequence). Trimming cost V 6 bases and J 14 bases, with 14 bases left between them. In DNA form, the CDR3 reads TGTGCCAGCAGGCGGGGGTCCGGGGCCCTCCACTTT. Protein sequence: CASRRGSGALHF.

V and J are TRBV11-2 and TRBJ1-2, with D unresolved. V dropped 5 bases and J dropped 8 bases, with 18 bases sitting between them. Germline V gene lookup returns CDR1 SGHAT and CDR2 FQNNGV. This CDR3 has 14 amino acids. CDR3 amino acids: CASSLPGQAYGYTF. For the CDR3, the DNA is TGTGCCAGCAGCCTCCCCGGTCAGGCCTACGGCTACACCTTC.

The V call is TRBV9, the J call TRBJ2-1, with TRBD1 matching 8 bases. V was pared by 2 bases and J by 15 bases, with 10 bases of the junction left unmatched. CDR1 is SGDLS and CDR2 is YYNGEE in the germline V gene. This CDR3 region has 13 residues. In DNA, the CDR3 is TGTGCCAGCAGCGTCCGGGGGACAGGCTTGCCGTTCTTC. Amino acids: CASSVRGTGLPFF. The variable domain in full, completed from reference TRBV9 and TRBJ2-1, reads DSGVTQTPKHLITATGQRVTLRCSPRSGDLSVYWYQQSLDQGLQFLIQYYNGEERAKGNILERFSAQQFPDLHSELNLSSLELGDSALYFCASSVRGTGLPFFGPGTRLTVL.

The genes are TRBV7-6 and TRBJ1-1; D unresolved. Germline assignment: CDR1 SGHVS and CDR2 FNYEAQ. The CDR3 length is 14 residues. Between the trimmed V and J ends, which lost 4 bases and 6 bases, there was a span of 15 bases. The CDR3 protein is CASSSNHLGAEAFF. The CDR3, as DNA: TGTGCCAGCAGCTCCAATCATCTCGGGGCTGAAGCTTTCTTT.

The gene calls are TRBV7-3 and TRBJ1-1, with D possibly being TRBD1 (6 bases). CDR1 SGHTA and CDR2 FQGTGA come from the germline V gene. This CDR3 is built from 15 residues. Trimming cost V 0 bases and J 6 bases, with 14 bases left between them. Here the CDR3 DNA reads TGTGCCAGCAGCTTAACGGGGGCAGGCAGCGCTGAAGCTTTCTTT. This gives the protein CASSLTGAGSAEAFF.

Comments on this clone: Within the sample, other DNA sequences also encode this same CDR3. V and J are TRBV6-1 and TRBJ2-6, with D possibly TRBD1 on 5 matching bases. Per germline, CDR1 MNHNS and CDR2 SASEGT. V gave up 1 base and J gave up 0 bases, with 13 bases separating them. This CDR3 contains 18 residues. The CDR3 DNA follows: TGTGCCAGCAGTGAAGGACAGAGGATCAACTCTGGGGCCAACGTCCTGACTTTC. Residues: CASSEGQRINSGANVLTF.

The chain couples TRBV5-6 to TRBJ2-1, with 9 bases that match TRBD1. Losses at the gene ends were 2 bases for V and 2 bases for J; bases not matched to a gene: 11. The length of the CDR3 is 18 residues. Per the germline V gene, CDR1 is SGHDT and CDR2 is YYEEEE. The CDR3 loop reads CASSFGTGIPRTYNEQFF. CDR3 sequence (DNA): TGTGCCAGCAGCTTCGGGACAGGGATCCCCCGGACCTACAATGAGCAGTTCTTC.

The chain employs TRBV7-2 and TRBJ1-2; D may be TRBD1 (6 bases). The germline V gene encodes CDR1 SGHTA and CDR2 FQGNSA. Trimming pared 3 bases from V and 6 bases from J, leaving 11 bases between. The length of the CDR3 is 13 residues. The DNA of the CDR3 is TGTGCCAGCAGCTTCGCGACAGGAGATGGCTACACCTTC. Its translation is CASSFATGDGYTF.

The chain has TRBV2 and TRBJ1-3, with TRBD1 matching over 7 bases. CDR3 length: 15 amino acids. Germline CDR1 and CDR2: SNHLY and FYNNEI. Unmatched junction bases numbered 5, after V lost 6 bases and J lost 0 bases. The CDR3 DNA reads TGTGCCAGCAGAAACCGGGACAGCTCTGGAAACACCATATATTTT. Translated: CASRNRDSSGNTIYF.

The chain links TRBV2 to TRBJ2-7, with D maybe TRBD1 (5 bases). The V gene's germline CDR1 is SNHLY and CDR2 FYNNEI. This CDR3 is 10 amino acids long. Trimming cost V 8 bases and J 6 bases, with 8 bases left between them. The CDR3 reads CASGAAEQYF. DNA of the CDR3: TGTGCCAGCGGGGCAGCCGAGCAGTACTTC.

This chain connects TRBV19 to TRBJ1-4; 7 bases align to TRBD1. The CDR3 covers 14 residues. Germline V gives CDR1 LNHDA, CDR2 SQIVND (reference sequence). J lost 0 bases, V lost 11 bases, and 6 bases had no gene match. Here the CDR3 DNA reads TGTGCCGCAAGCAGGGGGACAACTAATGAAAAACTGTTTTTT. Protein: CAASRGTTNEKLFF.

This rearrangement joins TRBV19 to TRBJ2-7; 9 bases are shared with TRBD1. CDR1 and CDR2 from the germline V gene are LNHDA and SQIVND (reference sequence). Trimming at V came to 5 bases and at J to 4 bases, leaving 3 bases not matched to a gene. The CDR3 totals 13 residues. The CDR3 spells CASSLQGAYEQYF. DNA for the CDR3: TGTGCCAGTAGTTTACAGGGGGCTTACGAGCAGTACTTC.